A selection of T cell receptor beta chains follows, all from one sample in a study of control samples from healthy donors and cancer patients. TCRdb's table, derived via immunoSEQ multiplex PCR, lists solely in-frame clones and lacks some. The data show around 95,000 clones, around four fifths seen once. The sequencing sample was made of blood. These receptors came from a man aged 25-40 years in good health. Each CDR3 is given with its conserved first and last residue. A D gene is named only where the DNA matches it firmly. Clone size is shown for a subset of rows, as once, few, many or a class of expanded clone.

TGTGCCAGCAGTAATCCGGGACAGGGGTTCAATGAGCAGTTCTTC	CASSNPGQGFNEQFF	TRBV6-5	TRBJ2-1	TRBD1	-
TGTGCCATCAGTGCACATCGGGACAACTATGGCTACACCTTC	CAISAHRDNYGYTF	TRBV10-3	TRBJ1-2	-	-
TGTGCGATCAGCCATACTTCCTACACTGAAGCTTTCTTT	CAISHTSYTEAFF	TRBV6-5	TRBJ1-1	-	-
TGTGCCAGCAGTGAGGGGACGGACGTGGGATCACCCCTCCACTTT	CASSEGTDVGSPLHF	TRBV2	TRBJ1-6	-	-
TGCGCCAGCACAAGGACAGGGGGTCCCAGGGTCTTC	CASTRTGGPRVF	TRBV5-1	TRBJ2-1	TRBD1	-
TGCGCCAGCAGCCCGGTATCGACAGGGCTTAATGAAAAACTGTTTTTT	CASSPVSTGLNEKLFF	TRBV5-1	TRBJ1-4	TRBD1	-
TGTGCCAGCAGTTACTTGGCTAGCGGGGGCCCAGATACGCAGTATTTT	CASSYLASGGPDTQYF	TRBV6-5	TRBJ2-3	TRBD2	-
TGTGCCAGCAGCGCCGGACATATAAATCAGCCCCAGCATTTT	CASSAGHINQPQHF	TRBV9	TRBJ1-5	-	-
TGTGCCAGCAGCCCCGGTGACAGGGCGATCCGGCCCCAGCATTTT	CASSPGDRAIRPQHF	TRBV5-8	TRBJ1-5	TRBD1	-
TGTGCCAGCAGCTTCGAATTTACCGCCGACACTGAAGCTTTCTTT	CASSFEFTADTEAFF	TRBV7-9	TRBJ1-1	-	-
TGCGCCAGCAGCCAGGGGACAGGAGGTGAAAAACTGTTTTTT	CASSQGTGGEKLFF	TRBV5-1	TRBJ1-4	TRBD1	-
TGCGCCAGCAGCTTGGACGGGTTGAACACTGAAGCTTTCTTT	CASSLDGLNTEAFF	TRBV5-1	TRBJ1-1	-	once
TGTGCCAGCAGGCGAATTCAGCTACCCCTCCACTTT	CASRRIQLPLHF	TRBV28	TRBJ1-6	-	-
TGTGCCAGCAGTCTGGGGACAGTACTATCTGGGGCCAACGTCCTGACTTTC	CASSLGTVLSGANVLTF	TRBV27	TRBJ2-6	TRBD1	-
TGTGCCAGCAGCCAAGAACCACAGGGCAGAGAAAAACTGTTTTTT	CASSQEPQGREKLFF	TRBV4-2	TRBJ1-4	-	-
TGCGCCAGCAGTGACGTTCAGGGTGGAGTCTACGAGCAGTACTTC	CASSDVQGGVYEQYF	TRBV10-2	TRBJ2-7	-	-
TGTGCCAGCAGCTTGGGAAGAGGCTCCTACAATGAGCAGTTCTTC	CASSLGRGSYNEQFF	TRBV7-8	TRBJ2-1	-	-
TGTGCCAGCAGCTTAGAGGCTAGCGGTACGGGGGAGCTGTTTTTT	CASSLEASGTGELFF	TRBV11-2	TRBJ2-2	TRBD2	once
TGTGCCAGCAGCGTAGACACAGCTAACTATGGCTACACCTTC	CASSVDTANYGYTF	TRBV9	TRBJ1-2	-	-
TGTGCCACCAGTGATTTCCAGGGTTTAGATACGCAGTATTTT	CATSDFQGLDTQYF	TRBV24-1	TRBJ2-3	-	-
TGCAGCGTTGAGGGGGTTTGGAGGAGCTATGGCTACACCTTC	CSVEGVWRSYGYTF	TRBV29-1	TRBJ1-2	-	-
TGTGCCAGCAGTTTAAGTCGACAGGCGCAAGAGTTCTTT	CASSLSRQAQEFF	TRBV12-3/TRBV12-4	TRBJ1-1	-	-
TGTGCCAGCAGGTCGACAGGGGGCGGTTACGAGCAGTACTTC	CASRSTGGGYEQYF	TRBV2	TRBJ2-7	TRBD1	-
TGTGCCAGCGAGGGGGAACAGGGGGCCCTACAGCAGTTCTTC	CASEGEQGALQQFF	TRBV19	TRBJ2-1	TRBD1	-
TGTGCCAGCAGCCCCCATTCGAACACCGGGGAGCTGTTTTTT	CASSPHSNTGELFF	TRBV5-4	TRBJ2-2	-	-
TGTGCCAGCAGCTCCGGGACAAACTATGGCTACACCTTC	CASSSGTNYGYTF	TRBV7-9	TRBJ1-2	-	-
TGTGCCAGCAGCTTAGAGGGACTCGATGGCTACACCTTC	CASSLEGLDGYTF	TRBV7-9	TRBJ1-2	-	-
TGTGCCAGCGGCCGGGACAGGGCTCTCGAGACCCAGTACTTC	CASGRDRALETQYF	TRBV2	TRBJ2-5	TRBD1	-
TGTGCCAGCAGCCCTGGGGGAGGGGAAGAGACCCAGTACTTC	CASSPGGGEETQYF	TRBV11-2	TRBJ2-5	TRBD2	-